One sample yielded the 22 T cell receptor beta chains listed below, sequenced in a study of blood T cells in healthy people across ages. Combining a sample-barcoded 5' primer with a J-beta primer mix, a second PCR ran for roughly 7 to 12 cycles. TCRdb used MiXCR to reprocess the 5' RACE reads, holding one entry per CDR3 protein. The sample yields 1 million or so distinct CDR3 sequences, 40% to 50% seen once. Sequencing used blood. These receptor sequences come from a woman aged 55-70 years in good health.

The rearrangement joins TRBV29-1 to TRBJ2-5; 7 bases align to TRBD1. V shed 7 bases and J 4 bases; nucleotides not matched to a gene: 6. CDR3 length equals 12 residues. Germline CDR1 and CDR2: SQVTM and ANQGSEA. In nucleotides, the CDR3 is TGCAGCGGCCGACAGGGATCAGAGACCCAGTACTTC. Amino acids: CSGRQGSETQYF.

The genes are TRBV10-2 and TRBJ2-4, with D uncertain. With 2 bases removed from V and 5 bases from J, the gap between germline ends came to 13 bases. This CDR3 region has 15 residues. Looked up from germline, CDR1 is WSHSY and CDR2 is SAAADI. CDR3 residues: CASSEEQTHENIQYF. The CDR3 DNA reads as TGCGCCAGCAGTGAGGAGCAAACCCATGAAAACATTCAGTACTTC.

The chain joins TRBV7-9 to TRBJ2-5, with 10 positions matching TRBD2. Trimming at V came to 3 bases and at J to 3 bases, leaving 4 bases not matched to a gene. The CDR3 consists of 15 residues. Germline CDR1 SEHNR, CDR2 FQNEAQ (reference sequence). The CDR3 DNA follows: TGTGCCAGCAGCTTGTTGAGCGGGGGGGAAGAGACCCAGTACTTC. Amino acids: CASSLLSGGEETQYF. Looking up the rest from reference TRBV7-9 and TRBJ2-5 gives the full variable domain: DTGVSQNPRHKITKRGQNVTFRCDPISEHNRLYWYRQTLGQGPEFLTYFQNEAQLEKSRLLSDRFSAERPKGSFSTLEIQRTEQGDSAMYLCASSLLSGGEETQYFGPGTRLLVL.

The CDR3 DNA sequence: TGTGCCAGCAGTCGCAGCGGGGGGACCTACAATGAGCAGTTCTTC. This codes for CASSRSGGTYNEQFF. The chain combines TRBV6-5 with TRBJ2-1; 9 bases agree with TRBD2. The CDR3 spans 15 residues. Trimming at V came to 5 bases and at J to 2 bases, leaving 4 bases not matched to a gene. Looked up from germline, CDR1 is MNHEY and CDR2 is SVGAGI.

V is TRBV6-4 and J is TRBJ2-7, with a tentative D call TRBD1 (6 bases). The CDR3 loop spans 14 amino acids. V dropped 6 bases and J dropped 4 bases, with 16 bases sitting between them. Per germline, CDR1 MRHNA and CDR2 SNTAGT. CDR3 nucleotide sequence: TGTGCCAGCAGGGAAGACAGGTATTGGTACGAGCAGTACTTC. Amino acid sequence: CASREDRYWYEQYF.

This clonotype was detected only a few times. The chain couples TRBV20-1 to TRBJ2-5, with 11 bases matching TRBD2. The ends lost 5 bases at V and 3 bases at J; junction bases unmatched: 2. This CDR3 region has 13 residues. The germline V gene encodes CDR1 DFQATT and CDR2 SNEGSKA (reference sequence). The CDR3 nucleotides are TGCAGTGCTCTGGGACTAGCGGAAGAGACCCAGTACTTC. It translates to CSALGLAEETQYF.

The chain joins TRBV10-3 to TRBJ2-3; 16 bases agree with TRBD2. CDR3 length: 15 amino acids. Germline trimming cut 6 bases from V and 4 bases from J; bases unmatched to any gene: 1. CDR1 is ENHRY, CDR2 SYGVKD, per germline. CDR3 in amino acids: CAIRGLAGGPDTQYF. The CDR3 nucleotides are TGTGCCATCAGGGGACTAGCGGGAGGGCCAGATACGCAGTATTTT.

The CDR3 reads CASRPTESSGTDTQYF. The CDR3 nucleotides read TGTGCCAGCAGACCGACCGAGAGCTCGGGGACAGATACGCAGTATTTT. The chain recombines TRBV6-6 with TRBJ2-3, with D possibly matching TRBD2 (5 bases). The CDR3 loop spans 16 amino acids. Trimming removed 6 bases at V and 3 bases at J, with 19 bases between. Germline V gene sequence: CDR1 MNHNY, CDR2 SVGAGI (reference sequence).

This clonotype was counted a few times. The chain is built from TRBV5-4 and TRBJ2-5; 7 bases map to TRBD1. J was trimmed by 5 bases and V by 3 bases; bases with no gene match: 7. CDR3 size: 14 residues. In germline, CDR1 is SGHNT, CDR2 YYREEE (reference sequence). CDR3 sequence reads: CASSSGTVRETQYF. In nucleotides, the CDR3 is TGTGCCAGCAGCTCAGGGACAGTTCGTGAGACCCAGTACTTC.

V gene TRBV5-5 combines with J gene TRBJ1-2, with TRBD1 identical over 8 bases. CDR3 length: 16 amino acids. Germline CDR1 reads SGHKS; CDR2 reads YYEKEE (reference sequence). Trimming cost V 4 bases and J 4 bases; bases outside gene matches: 12. The CDR3 reads CASSQTGTGLGYGYTF. CDR3 DNA: TGTGCCAGCAGCCAAACCGGGACAGGACTCGGCTATGGCTACACCTTC. Full variable domain (outside the CDR3, taken from reference TRBV5-5 and TRBJ1-2): DAGVTQSPTHLIKTRGQQVTLRCSPISGHKSVSWYQQVLGQGPQFIFQYYEKEERGRGNFPDRFSARQFPNYSSELNVNALLLGDSALYLCASSQTGTGLGYGYTFGSGTRLTVV.

The chain joins TRBV20-1 to TRBJ2-4; 7 nucleotides line up with TRBD2. CDR3 length: 15 residues. Germline values: CDR1 DFQATT, CDR2 SNEGSKA (reference sequence). V was pared by 1 base and J by 7 bases, with 10 bases of the junction left unmatched. CDR3 region: CSARGGGRGANIQYF. CDR3 nucleotides: TGCAGTGCTAGAGGGGGCGGGAGAGGAGCGAACATTCAGTACTTC.

The chain employs TRBV5-6 and TRBJ1-3; D gene ambiguous. Between the trimmed V and J ends, which lost 3 bases and 0 bases, there was a span of 13 bases. CDR3 size: 16 residues. The germline V gene has CDR1 SGHDT and CDR2 YYEEEE. As DNA, the CDR3 is TGTGCCAGCAGCTCGCTACGACTACTCTCTGGAAACACCATATATTTT. This codes for CASSSLRLLSGNTIYF.

The chain recombines TRBV5-1 with TRBJ2-7; perhaps TRBD2 as D (5 bases). The CDR3 spans 15 residues. The V gene's germline CDR1 is SGHRS and CDR2 YFSETQ. V was clipped by 0 bases and J by 7 bases, with 17 bases between them. The CDR3 sequence: CASSLAGKPSGEQYF. CDR3 DNA sequence: TGCGCCAGCAGCTTGGCTGGAAAACCCTCGGGGGAGCAGTACTTC. Complete variable domain (other parts from reference TRBV5-1 and TRBJ2-7): KAGVTQTPRYLIKTRGQQVTLSCSPISGHRSVSWYQQTPGQGLQFLFEYFSETQRNKGNFPGRFSGRQFSNSRSEMNVSTLELGDSALYLCASSLAGKPSGEQYFGPGTRLTVT.

The chain uses TRBV10-2 and TRBJ2-2; D gene unclear. The CDR3 has 15 amino acids. Between the trimmed V and J ends, which lost 0 bases and 1 base, there was a span of 6 bases. From germline, CDR1 is WSHSY and CDR2 SAAADI. CDR3 nucleotides: TGCGCCAGCAGTGAGTCAGGGCAGAACACCGGGGAGCTGTTTTTT. Amino acid sequence: CASSESGQNTGELFF.

V is TRBV7-8 and J is TRBJ1-5; 7 nucleotides agree with TRBD1. This CDR3 comprises 16 residues. Per germline, CDR1 SGHVS and CDR2 FQNEAQ. V was clipped by 1 base and J by 7 bases; unmatched bases: 10. The CDR3 sequence: CASSLVEGQEKQPQHF. For the CDR3, the DNA is TGTGCCAGCAGCTTAGTTGAAGGACAGGAAAAACAGCCCCAGCATTTT.

The V call is TRBV20-1, the J call TRBJ1-1; D is undetermined. This CDR3 spans 11 amino acids. In germline, CDR1 is DFQATT, CDR2 SNEGSKA (reference sequence). Trimming left V 6 bases short and J 5 bases short, with 10 bases between. In nucleotides, the CDR3 is TGCAGTGCCACCCAAGGGACTGAAGCTTTCTTT. This codes for CSATQGTEAFF.

In regard to this clonotype: A much larger clone differs from this one at a single base, so this may be a read error. The chain employs TRBV20-1 and TRBJ2-7; no reliable D call. Trimming left V 1 base short and J 0 bases short, with 13 bases between. The CDR3 consists of 15 residues. Germline-derived CDR1 and CDR2 are DFQATT and SNEGSKA (reference sequence). Here the CDR3 DNA reads TGCAGTGCTAGAGTACCGGACCGGCGCTCCTACGAGCAGTACTTC. Protein: CSARVPDRRSYEQYF.

The rearrangement links TRBV5-1 to TRBJ2-1, with D possibly being TRBD2 (5 bases). Deletions cut 6 bases from V and 10 bases from J, with 14 bases between. The CDR3 loop spans 12 amino acids. The germline CDR1 and CDR2 sequences are SGHRS and YFSETQ. Written as DNA, the CDR3 is TGCGCCAGCACTGACGGGAACTACGAGCAGTTCTTC. Translating gives CASTDGNYEQFF.

The rearrangement uses TRBV6-1 and TRBJ2-3, with 10 nucleotides matching TRBD2. Germline V gene data show CDR1 as MNHNS and CDR2 as SASEGT. The CDR3 length is 15 residues. The CDR3 bases are TGTGCGACCGGGGCTAGCGGGAGAGTTTCAGATACGCAGTATTTT. The encoded protein is CATGASGRVSDTQYF.

This clonotype has a single count. J is TRBJ2-1 and V is TRBV28; D might be TRBD1 or TRBD2, each matching 5 bases. Germline lookup yields CDR1 MDHEN and CDR2 SYDVKM. V lost 1 base, J lost 6 bases, and 16 bases lay in between. The CDR3 is 16 amino acids. The CDR3 coding sequence is TGTGCCAGCAGTTTATACGGGGTGGGGACCACCAATGAGCAGTTCTTC. Translation: CASSLYGVGTTNEQFF.

The chain combines TRBV20-1 with TRBJ2-3; a weak D match, TRBD2 (5 bases). The length of the CDR3 is 15 residues. Trimming removed 2 bases at V and 2 bases at J, with 14 bases between. Germline V gene lookup returns CDR1 DFQATT and CDR2 SNEGSKA (reference sequence). CDR3 sequence reads: CSARSRAVATDTQYF. For the CDR3, the DNA is TGCAGTGCTAGATCGCGGGCGGTAGCCACAGATACGCAGTATTTT.

This chain joins TRBV12-3 or TRBV12-4 and TRBJ2-7; perhaps D is TRBD1 or TRBD2 (5 bases each). The CDR3 is 14 amino acids. Trimming took off 9 bases at V and 1 base at J, with 16 bases between the two ends. CDR3 loop: CARGRRPGSYEQYF. CDR3 nucleotide sequence: TGTGCCAGGGGCCGGAGGCCAGGGTCCTACGAGCAGTACTTC.